This TCR beta chain was found in a study of blood T cell repertoires in COVID-19. TCRdb's copy holds only in-frame clones and misses some; the assay was immunoSEQ multiplex PCR. The top ten hold 10% to 15% of the sample, which has 150,000 or so clones, more than 70% seen once. This CDR3 comprises 14 residues. Germline assignment: CDR1 MNHEY and CDR2 SVGAGI. Trimming cost V 6 bases and J 4 bases; bases outside gene matches: 4. The chain links TRBV6-5 to TRBJ2-1; 9 nucleotides line up with TRBD2. This receptor was identified in a man aged 55 to 70 with active or convalescent COVID-19. The sequenced sample was peripheral blood. CDR3 sequence: CASRPSGRYNEQFF. CDR3 in DNA: TGTGCCAGCAGGCCCAGCGGGAGGTACAATGAGCAGTTCTTC.